Below, one T cell receptor beta chain is given with its context. The antigen it binds to is not known. No base quality information exists; no much larger clone differs at one position. This specimen belongs to a study of blood T cell repertoires in COVID-19 (dated by TCRdb to 2020 to 2021). Notes on the research overall: Samples covering the acute and convalescent phases of COVID-19 were provided by collaborators in the United States, Italy and Spain. Where HLA class I and class II types were available, the types were taken from metadata supplied by the sample provider, not from assay-based typing. The samples were drawn from two sources: the first 160 participants of the ongoing ImmuneRACE study, and 1,000 to 1,500 subjects contributed by 6 global collaborators. Deeply sampled blood TCRbeta repertoires from subjects exposed to, actively infected with, or recovered from COVID-19 were included in the dataset. The prospective study material was composed of cDNA or gDNA derived from T cells, B-cell-depleted T cells, or PBMCs. The sample metadata nearly always contained a de-identified subject ID, COVID-19 status, age in years and sex. A freely available public database, intended as a resource for researchers studying the immune response to SARS-CoV-2, is where the repertoires were released.

Broader findings and caveats from the paper: The amount of clinical and demographic metadata varied by source and participant and was provided uncurated.

Whole blood was collected in K2EDTA tubes by collaborating institutions according to the institutions' own protocols. For TCRbeta analysis, collaborators shipped samples in one of three forms: frozen whole blood, isolated PBMCs, or DNA extracted from either of those sample types. Clipping removes 4 bases from V and 1 base from J, with 11 as the unmatched junction base count. The CDR3 spans 20 residues, from the cysteine through the phenylalanine. Of all the DNA, just the CDR3 is kept, 60 bases in frame from base 1. As encoded in the germline V gene, CDR1 is KGHDR while CDR2 is SFDVKD. The immunoSEQ Assay, a bias-controlled multiplex PCR, was used to amplify TCRbeta CDR3 regions from genomic DNA. Regarding the original processing steps: Within the assay, amplification of reference gene primers was used to estimate how many nucleated cells each sample contained. Sequence reads were collapsed and filtered to measure the absolute abundance of every unique TCRbeta CDR3 rearrangement. For each sample, productive Simpson clonality was calculated by taking the square root of Simpson's diversity index across productive rearrangements. This is the immuneACCESS table as TCRdb keeps it, with only in-frame sequences that have V and J called. A part of the clones is gone; compared with another copy, unresolved V genes explain less than half, and the rest is unexplained. That table supplies the V and J calls and clone size; D and trimming were determined from the DNA. This sample is represented by tens of thousands of clones; 75% to 95% of them were singletons. About 6% of the sample is held by the ten biggest clonotypes.

Recombination joined TRBV24-1 with TRBJ2-6; 11 of the junction bases match TRBD1. Sequenced: peripheral blood. The sequence came from a man aged 35 to 55 with acute or convalescent COVID-19. The CDR3 loop reads CATSDRGTGGSHSGANVLTF. The DNA sequence is as follows: TGTGCCACCAGTGACCGCGGGACAGGGGGGTCCCATTCTGGGGCCAACGTCCTGACTTTC.